Listed below are T cell receptor beta chains from one sample, sequenced in a study of blood T cell repertoires in COVID-19. Some clones are missing from TCRdb's copy, which holds only in-frame ones; the method was immunoSEQ multiplex PCR. The sample records approximately 210,000 clones, about four fifths being singletons. The material sequenced was peripheral blood. These receptors all come from a woman of 80 years or more with acute or convalescent COVID-19. Each CDR3 is given with its conserved first and last residue. The D gene is left open where the match is weak. Expanded clones get a size class; other rows say once, few or many, or leave the size out.

>NA|few|TRBV19|TRBJ1-2
TGTGCCAGTAGTATCGGAGGGAAGTCCTATGGCTACACCTTC
CASSIGGKSYGYTF
>NA|NA|TRBV4-2|TRBJ1-5
TGTGCCAGCAGCCAAGAAATATATCCTCAGCCCCAGCATTTT
CASSQEIYPQPQHF
>NA|NA|TRBV4-2|TRBJ1-4
TGTGCCAGCAGCCAAGATCAATACGGGATGGGGAGTGAAAAACTGTTTTTT
CASSQDQYGMGSEKLFF
>NA|once|TRBV5-4|TRBJ2-5
TGTGCCAGCAGCTCAAGCGGAGGTCCGGAGACCCAGTACTTC
CASSSSGGPETQYF
>TRBD1|few|TRBV7-9|TRBJ1-1
TGTGCCAGCAGCTGGGACAGTATTTCCGGCACTGAAGCTTTCTTT
CASSWDSISGTEAFF
>NA|few|TRBV20-1|TRBJ1-2
TGCAGTGCTAGTCCCGCCGGGGAGGGGGGAGTCTATGGCTACACCTTC
CSASPAGEGGVYGYTF
>TRBD2|NA|TRBV18|TRBJ2-1
TGTGCCAGCTCACCAGGAGCGGGGCTAAGCAATGAGCAGTTCTTC
CASSPGAGLSNEQFF
>TRBD2|NA|TRBV5-4|TRBJ2-1
TGTGCCAGCAGCTTGCCTAACAGCGGGGGACACAATGAGCAGTTCTTC
CASSLPNSGGHNEQFF
>NA|NA|TRBV27|TRBJ2-7
TGTGCCAGCAGTTTTAGGTCCGGCCAGGGGTTGCACGAGCAGTACTTC
CASSFRSGQGLHEQYF
>NA|NA|TRBV7-9|TRBJ2-3
TGTGCCAGCAGCTCACAGGGAACGGTCACAGATACGCAGTATTTT
CASSSQGTVTDTQYF
>NA|NA|TRBV7-9|TRBJ2-1
TGTGCCAGCTCCATCGGGGGAATGAGCTACAATGAGCAGTTCTTC
CASSIGGMSYNEQFF
>NA|NA|TRBV7-2|TRBJ2-5
TGTGCCAGCAGCTTAGCGTCAGGCAGGCAAGAGACCCAGTACTTC
CASSLASGRQETQYF
>TRBD1|many|TRBV5-1|TRBJ1-2
TGCGCCAGCAGCTTGGTGGGACAGGGGTATGGCTACACCTTC
CASSLVGQGYGYTF
>NA|NA|TRBV19|TRBJ1-2
TGTGCCAGTAGTAAGCCCCCCGTAACGGTCTATGGCTACACCTTC
CASSKPPVTVYGYTF
>NA|NA|TRBV7-2|TRBJ1-5
TGTGCCAGCAGCTTAGGGCAGGGAGGTCAGCCCCAGCATTTT
CASSLGQGGQPQHF
>TRBD2|once|TRBV19|TRBJ2-1
TGTGCCAGTAGTATTAGCGGGGACCCCTACAATGAGCAGTTCTTC
CASSISGDPYNEQFF
>NA|NA|TRBV27|TRBJ1-4
TGTGCCAGCAGTCCCCAATGGCCACCAACTAATGAAAAACTGTTTTTT
CASSPQWPPTNEKLFF
>TRBD2|once|TRBV6-5|TRBJ2-3
TGTGCCAGCAGTCCAGCGGGGGGCCGGGTTACGCAGTATTTT
CASSPAGGRVTQYF
>NA|NA|TRBV27|TRBJ1-6
TGTGCCAGCAGTTTCAGACAGGACGTTGGGTCCCTCCACTTT
CASSFRQDVGSLHF
>NA|NA|TRBV9|TRBJ2-5
TGTGCCAGCAGCGTCGCTGGACAGAAGCAAGAGACCCAGTACTTC
CASSVAGQKQETQYF
>NA|NA|TRBV27|TRBJ1-5
TGTGCCAGCAGTTTATCGATAAGGGGTGAGGGCAATCAGCCCCAGCATTTT
CASSLSIRGEGNQPQHF
>NA|NA|TRBV30|TRBJ1-4
TGTGCCTGGAGTGTGAAGGGGGGGCGCAGTAATGAAAAACTGTTTTTT
CAWSVKGGRSNEKLFF
>NA|NA|TRBV15|TRBJ2-7
TGTGCCACCAGCACAGGAAGCTTCCAGCAGTACTTC
CATSTGSFQQYF
>TRBD1|NA|TRBV19|TRBJ1-1
TGTGCCAGTAGAGCGCTAACCGGGACAGCCTACACTGAAGCTTTCTTT
CASRALTGTAYTEAFF
>TRBD2|NA|TRBV5-1|TRBJ2-1
TGCGCCAGCAGCTCGAGGACTAGCGGGGGGTACAATGAGCAGTTCTTC
CASSSRTSGGYNEQFF
>NA|NA|TRBV3-1/TRBV3-2|TRBJ2-1
TGTGCCAGCAGCCAGGGCCCAGCCACGTACAATGAGCAGTTCTTC
CASSQGPATYNEQFF
>TRBD2|NA|TRBV4-3|TRBJ2-5
TGCGCCAGCAGCCCAAGAGCGGTTAGCGGGGAGACCCAGTACTTC
CASSPRAVSGETQYF
>NA|few|TRBV18|TRBJ2-7
TGTGCCAGCTCACCGCAGACCTACGAGCAGTACTTC
CASSPQTYEQYF
>NA|NA|TRBV2|TRBJ2-3
TGTGCCAGCACCACCTCCCGGGACACCCAGGAGTATTTT
CASTTSRDTQEYF
>TRBD1|NA|TRBV6-6|TRBJ2-2
TGTGCCAGCAGTCGACAGGGGCAGTTAGGCACCGGGGAGCTGTTTTTT
CASSRQGQLGTGELFF
>TRBD1|few|TRBV7-2|TRBJ2-1
TGTGCCAGCAGCTCTGTAGGACAGGGGGCCTCCAGCTCCTACAATGAGCAGTTCTTC
CASSSVGQGASSSYNEQFF
>TRBD1|many|TRBV27|TRBJ1-4
TGTGCCAGCAGGGACAGGCCTAATGAAAAACTGTTTTTT
CASRDRPNEKLFF
>TRBD1|NA|TRBV6-5|TRBJ1-2
TGTGCCAGCAGTTACTCCGGGACAGGGGTAGGCTACACCTTC
CASSYSGTGVGYTF
>NA|NA|TRBV5-4|TRBJ1-4
TGTGCCAGCAGCTTGGGACGGGAGGGAAAACTGTTTTTT
CASSLGREGKLFF
>NA|NA|TRBV14|TRBJ1-3
TGTGCCAGCAGCCACCTTGGACAGGGAAACACCATATATTTT
CASSHLGQGNTIYF
>NA|few|TRBV28|TRBJ1-5
TGTGCCAGCAGTTTATCTAGACAGAATCAGCCCCAGCATTTT
CASSLSRQNQPQHF
>TRBD1|NA|TRBV3-1/TRBV3-2|TRBJ2-1
TGTGCCAGCAGCCAATTCGGGACAGCTCTTGAGCAGTTCTTC
CASSQFGTALEQFF
>NA|NA|TRBV7-2|TRBJ1-1
TGTGCCAGCAGCCAACCAGGGGCGGGCACTGAAGCTTTCTTT
CASSQPGAGTEAFF
>NA|NA|TRBV9|TRBJ1-1
TGTGCCAGCAGCCCCCGGGAGGGTGGAAGGACTGAAGCTTTCTTT
CASSPREGGRTEAFF
>NA|NA|TRBV5-1|TRBJ2-7
TGCGCCAGCAGCTTGGGGTCGGTATCCTACGAGCAGTACTTC
CASSLGSVSYEQYF
>TRBD2|NA|TRBV7-8|TRBJ2-1
TGTGCCAGCAGCTTAGCGAATAGCGGGGGGTCGAGCTCCTACAATGAGCAGTTCTTC
CASSLANSGGSSSYNEQFF